The 11 T cell receptor beta chains below were found in one sample sequenced in a study of blood T cell repertoires in COVID-19. Sequencing was performed with immunoSEQ multiplex PCR; in TCRdb, only in-frame clones are kept and a portion is missing. In the table there are some 42,000 clones, roughly 93% of which are singletons. The sample consisted of peripheral blood. The receptors derive from a man aged 50-59 years with active COVID-19.

This clone was observed once. The rearrangement links TRBV2 to TRBJ2-7; D perhaps matches TRBD1 (5 bases). Germline CDR1 and CDR2: SNHLY and FYNNEI. The CDR3 has 16 residues. V was cut by 6 bases and J by 2 bases, with 20 bases left in between. CDR3 DNA sequence: TGTGCCAGCAGGGACAAGGCTACCCTAGGGGCCTACGAGCAGTACTTC. Encoded protein: CASRDKATLGAYEQYF. The entire variable domain, with the rest obtained from reference TRBV2 and TRBJ2-7, is as follows: EPEVTQTPSHQVTQMGQEVILRCVPISNHLYFYWYRQILGQKVEFLVSFYNNEISEKSEIFDDQFSVERPDGSNFTLKIRSTKLEDSAMYFCASRDKATLGAYEQYFGPGTRLTVT.

The chain joins TRBV7-6 to TRBJ2-1; the match to TRBD2 covers 8 bases. This CDR3 has 15 residues. Trimming took 5 bases from V and 6 from J; bases not matched to a gene: 9. Looked up from germline, CDR1 is SGHVS and CDR2 is FNYEAQ. CDR3 sequence: CASSKAGTRTNEQFF. The CDR3, as DNA: TGTGCCAGCAGCAAAGCCGGGACTAGGACCAATGAGCAGTTCTTC. Supplemented by reference TRBV7-6 and TRBJ2-1, the full variable domain reads GAGVSQSPRYKVTKRGQDVALRCDPISGHVSLYWYRQALGQGPEFLTYFNYEAQQDKSGLPNDRFSAERPEGSISTLTIQRTEQRDSAMYRCASSKAGTRTNEQFFGPGTRLTVL.

The chain recombines TRBV12-3 or TRBV12-4 with TRBJ2-7; 8 bases map to TRBD2. Trimming cost V 3 bases and J 7 bases; bases outside gene matches: 2. This CDR3 has 12 residues. Written as DNA, the CDR3 is TGTGCCAGCAGTTTTGCGGGAGGAGAGCAGTACTTC. It codes for CASSFAGGEQYF.

This CDR3 reads CASSRGRTEAFF. CDR3 nucleotides: TGTGCCAGCAGCAGGGGTCGAACTGAAGCTTTCTTT. The chain is built from TRBV11-3 and TRBJ1-1, with D perhaps TRBD1 (5 bases). The V and J ends lost 5 bases and 5 bases respectively, with 9 bases between them. Germline CDR1 reads SGHNT; CDR2 reads YENEEA. The CDR3 is 12 residues long.

This chain joins TRBV3-1 (or the pseudogene TRBV3-2) and TRBJ2-2; D may be TRBD2 (5 bases). The CDR3 runs to 16 residues. From germline, CDR1 is LGHDT and CDR2 YNNKEL (reference sequence). Trimming pared 0 bases from V and 2 bases from J, leaving 10 bases between. The CDR3 sequence: CASSQDPDFNTGELFF. Here the CDR3 DNA reads TGTGCCAGCAGCCAAGACCCGGACTTCAACACCGGGGAGCTGTTTTTT.

V usage is TRBV6-4 and J usage is TRBJ2-2; D might be TRBD1 (6 bases). This CDR3 comprises 14 residues. V was trimmed by 8 bases and J by 1 base, leaving 11 bases between them. The germline gives CDR1 MRHNA, CDR2 SNTAGT. The CDR3 loop is CASAATGNTGELFF. The DNA of the CDR3 is TGTGCCAGCGCCGCGACAGGGAACACCGGGGAGCTGTTTTTT.

The chain employs TRBV24-1 and TRBJ2-7; a weak D match, TRBD2 (6 bases). The CDR3 covers 15 residues. Germline CDR1 reads KGHDR; CDR2 reads SFDVKD. V lost 3 bases and J 2 bases, leaving 13 bases between the germline ends. Here the CDR3 DNA reads TGTGCCACCAGTGATGCGGGGACGCCTACCTACGAGCAGTACTTC. As protein: CATSDAGTPTYEQYF.

This chain uses TRBV6-1 with TRBJ2-5; TRBD1 matches at 9 bases. The length of the CDR3 is 16 residues. Losses at the gene ends were 1 base for V and 5 bases for J; bases not matched to a gene: 8. The V gene's germline CDR1 is MNHNS and CDR2 SASEGT. The CDR3 region has the DNA TGTGCCAGCAGTGAAGTGGGACAGGGACCTTTGGAGACCCAGTACTTC. Its translation is CASSEVGQGPLETQYF.

This clone was seen once. The genes are TRBV10-3 and TRBJ1-1; 7 bases are shared with TRBD1. The CDR3 runs to 15 residues. Trimming at V came to 2 bases and at J to 5 bases, leaving 8 bases not matched to a gene. CDR1 and CDR2 from the germline V gene are ENHRY and SYGVKD. The CDR3 sequence is CAISEANRGKTEAFF. CDR3 nucleotides: TGTGCCATCAGTGAGGCTAACAGGGGCAAGACTGAAGCTTTCTTT.

The chain couples TRBV18 to TRBJ2-3; maybe TRBD1 (5 bases). Germline CDR1 KGHSH, CDR2 LQKENI. This CDR3 is 14 amino acids long. V was cut by 3 bases and J by 4 bases, with 11 bases left in between. CDR3 residues: CASSPQGRADTQYF. For the CDR3, the DNA is TGTGCCAGCTCACCGCAGGGTAGAGCAGATACGCAGTATTTT.

The rearrangement links TRBV5-1 to TRBJ2-5; 10 positions match TRBD2. The CDR3 is 16 amino acids. J gave up 1 base and V 4 bases, and 7 bases lay outside the gene matches. CDR1 is SGHRS, CDR2 YFSETQ, per germline. The CDR3 sequence is CASSPGLAGGQETQYF. The DNA of the CDR3 is TGCGCCAGCAGCCCTGGGTTAGCGGGAGGCCAAGAGACCCAGTACTTC.